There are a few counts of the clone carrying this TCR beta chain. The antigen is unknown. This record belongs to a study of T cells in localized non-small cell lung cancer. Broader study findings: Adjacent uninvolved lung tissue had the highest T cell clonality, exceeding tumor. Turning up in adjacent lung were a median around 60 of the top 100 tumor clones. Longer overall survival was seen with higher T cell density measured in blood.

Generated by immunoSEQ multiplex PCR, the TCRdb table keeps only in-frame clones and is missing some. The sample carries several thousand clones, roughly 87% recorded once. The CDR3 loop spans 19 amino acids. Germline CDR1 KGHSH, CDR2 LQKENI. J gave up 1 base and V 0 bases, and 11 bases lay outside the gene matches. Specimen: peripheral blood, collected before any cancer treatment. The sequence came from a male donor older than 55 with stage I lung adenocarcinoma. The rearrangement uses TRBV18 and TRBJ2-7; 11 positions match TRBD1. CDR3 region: CASSPPGTGGWGLSYEQYV. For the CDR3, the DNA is TGTGCCAGCTCACCACCGGGGACAGGGGGATGGGGTTTGTCCTACGAGCAGTACGTC.